This T cell receptor (beta chain) originates from a study of cytomegalovirus exposure and HLA in healthy donors. This CDR3 is built from 16 residues. V lost 5 bases, J lost 0 bases, and 14 bases lay in between. Germline assignment: CDR1 LNHNV and CDR2 YYDKDF (reference sequence). The PCR contained 60 Vbeta and 13 Jbeta primers. Generated by immunoSEQ multiplex PCR, the TCRdb table keeps only in-frame clones and is missing some. The sample contains 100,000 to 150,000 clones, 77% of which appear only once. The source of this sequence is a male donor in good health and CMV-seropositive. The chain carries TRBV15 and TRBJ1-5, with D hard to call. Sequenced input: PBMCs. The CDR3 region is CATSSLSPYSNQPQHF. The CDR3 DNA reads as TGTGCCACCAGCTCCTTATCTCCGTATAGCAATCAGCCCCAGCATTTT.